The 18 T cell receptor beta chains reported below all come from one sample, sequenced in a study of technical replicates of blood from a few donors. Libraries were prepared by immunoSEQ multiplex PCR; TCRdb keeps only in-frame clonotypes and omits some of them. Of about 76,000 clones listed, roughly nine tenths are singletons. The sequencing sample was made of T cells isolated from PBMCs. All receptors derive from a human donor in good health.

This chain connects TRBV29-1 to TRBJ1-1, with TRBD1 as a possible D gene (6 bases). V was trimmed by 3 bases and J by 0 bases, leaving 20 bases between them. Germline lookup yields CDR1 SQVTM and CDR2 ANQGSEA. The CDR3 totals 17 residues. The CDR3 loop reads CSVDTGWFSGMNTEAFF. The CDR3 DNA reads as TGCAGCGTTGATACAGGGTGGTTCTCTGGCATGAACACTGAAGCTTTCTTT.

The chain recombines TRBV29-1 with TRBJ2-2, with TRBD1 identical over 12 bases. The CDR3 sequence is 17 residues long. Germline loops: CDR1 SQVTM, CDR2 ANQGSEA. V lost 2 bases to trimming and J lost 6 bases; unmatched junction nucleotides: 10. The CDR3 bases are TGCAGCGTTGAATATGTTTGGGGACAGGGGGCAGCCGGGGAGCTGTTTTTT. Translation: CSVEYVWGQGAAGELFF.

V and J are TRBV2 and TRBJ2-7; a possible D gene is TRBD2 (6 bases). This CDR3 has 12 residues. Trimming removed 7 bases from V and 3 bases from J, with 10 bases in between. Germline values: CDR1 SNHLY, CDR2 FYNNEI. CDR3 nucleotides: TGTGCCAGCATAGGGCGGGGCTACGAGCAGTACTTC. Protein sequence: CASIGRGYEQYF.

DNA of the CDR3: TGCGCCAGCAGCTTGGAAGGCTACAGGGGCGGTCGGGCTGAAGCTTTCTTT. The encoded protein is CASSLEGYRGGRAEAFF. The chain links TRBV5-1 to TRBJ1-1, with TRBD1 matching over 7 bases. V shed 0 bases, J shed 6 bases, and the junction held 14 bases outside the gene matches. Germline V gene data show CDR1 as SGHRS and CDR2 as YFSETQ. The CDR3 contains 17 residues. Using reference TRBV5-1 and TRBJ1-1 for the parts outside the CDR3, the full variable domain is KAGVTQTPRYLIKTRGQQVTLSCSPISGHRSVSWYQQTPGQGLQFLFEYFSETQRNKGNFPGRFSGRQFSNSRSEMNVSTLELGDSALYLCASSLEGYRGGRAEAFFGQGTRLTVV.

The genes are TRBV27 and TRBJ1-2; no firm D call. This CDR3 has 13 residues. The V and J ends lost 0 bases and 6 bases respectively, with 8 bases between them. Germline-derived CDR1 and CDR2 are MNHEY and SMNVEV (reference sequence). The CDR3 sequence: CASSLSVLNGYTF. CDR3 nucleotide sequence: TGTGCCAGCAGTTTATCGGTACTGAATGGCTACACCTTC.

The V gene is TRBV11-3, the J gene TRBJ2-3, with 9 bases matching TRBD2. The CDR3 loop spans 17 amino acids. The germline V gene has CDR1 SGHNT and CDR2 YENEEA. The V and J ends lost 5 bases and 4 bases, in that order; junction bases with no gene match: 13. Written as DNA, the CDR3 is TGTGCCAGCAGCGGCCTCGGCGCGGGGGGGCTGTCAGATACGCAGTATTTT. Its protein product is CASSGLGAGGLSDTQYF.

This clone was detected only a few times. The chain couples TRBV4-1 to TRBJ1-1; the D is unclear. V lost 0 bases and J 6 bases, leaving 8 bases between the germline ends. The CDR3 consists of 13 residues. CDR1 and CDR2 (germline): MGHRA, YSYEKL. The chain's CDR3 is CASSQDRYPEAFF. The CDR3 DNA sequence: TGCGCCAGCAGCCAAGATCGGTATCCTGAAGCTTTCTTT.

Only a few counts were recorded for this clone. The chain couples TRBV4-1 to TRBJ1-2, with a weak D call TRBD1 (5 bases). Germline CDR1 MGHRA, CDR2 YSYEKL. The CDR3 totals 14 residues. V lost 1 base, J lost 4 bases, and 10 bases lay in between. CDR3 in amino acids: CASSQGGGGYGYTF. CDR3 DNA: TGCGCCAGCAGCCAAGGTGGGGGAGGCTATGGCTACACCTTC.

The chain carries TRBV29-1 and TRBJ2-1; D gene unclear. The germline V gene has CDR1 SQVTM and CDR2 ANQGSEA. V lost 8 bases and J lost 1, with 6 bases in between. This CDR3 is 11 amino acids long. The CDR3 loop reads CSSYSYNEQFF. The CDR3 coding sequence is TGCAGCTCTTATTCCTACAATGAGCAGTTCTTC.

The rearrangement uses TRBV6-5 and TRBJ2-1; 10 bases fit TRBD1. Germline CDR1 and CDR2: MNHEY and SVGAGI. CDR3 length equals 14 residues. Trimming cost V 8 bases and J 10 bases; bases outside gene matches: 11. CDR3 region: CASLPGQGYYEQFF. DNA for the CDR3: TGTGCCAGCCTCCCGGGACAGGGGTATTACGAGCAGTTCTTC.

The chain has TRBV7-2 and TRBJ1-3; no clear D. The CDR3 runs 16 residues. Trimming removed 5 bases at V and 0 bases at J, with 14 bases between. Germline V gene data show CDR1 as SGHTA and CDR2 as FQGNSA. The CDR3: CASSPYQVFSGNTIYF. The CDR3 DNA is TGTGCCAGCAGCCCTTATCAGGTCTTCTCTGGAAACACCATATATTTT.

The V call is TRBV5-1, the J call TRBJ2-7; 8 nucleotides agree with TRBD1. Germline CDR1 SGHRS, CDR2 YFSETQ. The V and J ends lost 0 bases and 7 bases, in that order; junction bases with no gene match: 6. The CDR3 contains 14 residues. CDR3 sequence: CASSLGTGLWEQYF. Written as DNA, the CDR3 is TGCGCCAGCAGCTTGGGGACAGGGTTATGGGAGCAGTACTTC.

V gene TRBV6-5 combines with J gene TRBJ1-4, with D perhaps matching TRBD1 (6 bases). The CDR3 spans 16 residues. V lost 2 bases and J lost 8, with 18 bases in between. Germline V gene data show CDR1 as MNHEY and CDR2 as SVGAGI. CDR3 protein: CASSYDSGVVREKLFF. DNA of the CDR3: TGTGCCAGCAGTTACGACTCAGGGGTAGTCCGGGAAAAACTGTTTTTT.

J is TRBJ2-3 and V is TRBV27, with TRBD1 identical over 7 bases. The CDR3 runs to 16 residues. J gave up 2 bases and V 6 bases, and 11 bases lay outside the gene matches. CDR1 and CDR2 (germline): MNHEY, SMNVEV (reference sequence). In DNA form, the CDR3 reads TGTGCCAGCAGGACCCTTGGACAGGTCTACACAGATACGCAGTATTTT. Translation gives CASRTLGQVYTDTQYF.

The V call is TRBV6-6, the J call TRBJ2-7, with 7 bases lining up with TRBD2. This CDR3 spans 15 amino acids. The germline V gene has CDR1 MNHNY and CDR2 SVGAGI (reference sequence). With V trimmed by 6 bases and J by 0 bases, 8 bases remained unmatched. The CDR3 DNA is TGTGCCAGCAGGCCCCTGGGGAGGGACTCCTACGAGCAGTACTTC. It is translated as CASRPLGRDSYEQYF.

The V call is TRBV2, the J call TRBJ2-7, with 7 bases lining up with TRBD1. CDR3 size: 13 residues. Germline lookup yields CDR1 SNHLY and CDR2 FYNNEI. V was pared by 6 bases and J by 2 bases, with 4 bases of the junction left unmatched. In nucleotides, the CDR3 is TGTGCCAGCAGATCGGGACAGACCTACGAGCAGTACTTC. Its protein product is CASRSGQTYEQYF.

The count of this clone is one. V is TRBV27 and J is TRBJ2-7; D possibly corresponds to TRBD2 (6 bases). This CDR3 has 16 amino acids. The germline gives CDR1 MNHEY, CDR2 SMNVEV (reference sequence). V lost 5 bases and J lost 0, with 17 bases in between. The CDR3 bases are TGTGCCAGCAGTCCCTTAGGCGGGGCAATCTCCTACGAGCAGTACTTC. It codes for CASSPLGGAISYEQYF.

Only one count was recorded for this clone. The chain's CDR3 is CASSSPGREGLNQQYF. The CDR3 DNA reads TGTGCCAGCAGTTCTCCTGGACGGGAGGGCCTAAACCAGCAGTACTTC. This chain joins TRBV28 and TRBJ2-7, with 8 bases identical to TRBD2. V shed 4 bases, J shed 8 bases, and the junction held 16 bases outside the gene matches. The germline CDR1 and CDR2 sequences are MDHEN and SYDVKM. The CDR3 length is 16 residues.